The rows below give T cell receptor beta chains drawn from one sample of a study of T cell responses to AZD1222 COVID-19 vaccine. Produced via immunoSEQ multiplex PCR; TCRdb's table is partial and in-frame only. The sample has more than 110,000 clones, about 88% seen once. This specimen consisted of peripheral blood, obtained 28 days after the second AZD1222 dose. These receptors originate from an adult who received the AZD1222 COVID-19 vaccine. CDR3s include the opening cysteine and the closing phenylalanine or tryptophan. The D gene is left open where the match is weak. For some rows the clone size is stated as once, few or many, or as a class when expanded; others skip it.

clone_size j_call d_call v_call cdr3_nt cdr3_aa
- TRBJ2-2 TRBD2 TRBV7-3 TGTGCCAGCAGCTTATTCCCCGGACTAGCGGGGGGGCCGACCGGGGAGCTGTTTTTT CASSLFPGLAGGPTGELFF
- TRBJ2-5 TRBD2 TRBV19 TGTGCCAGTAGTTGGGGGGAGGGCCAAGAGACCCAGTACTTC CASSWGEGQETQYF
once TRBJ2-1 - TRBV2 TGTGCCAGCAGTTCCCGGCAAAGCTCCTACAATGAGCAGTTCTTC CASSSRQSSYNEQFF
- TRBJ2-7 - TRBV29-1 TGCAGCGTTGAAGAGGACGGAGATTTGCAGTACTTC CSVEEDGDLQYF
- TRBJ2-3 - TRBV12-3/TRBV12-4 TGTGCCAGCAGTCCCTCGGGGACAGATACGCAGTATTTT CASSPSGTDTQYF
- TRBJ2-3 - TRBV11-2 TGTGCCAGCAGCTTAGAAAGTATCGGGACAAATACAGATACGCAGTATTTT CASSLESIGTNTDTQYF
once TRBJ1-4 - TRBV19 TGTGCCAGCCGGGGGGGGGCTGCAACTAATGAAAAACTGTTTTTT CASRGGAATNEKLFF
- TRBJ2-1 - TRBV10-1 TGCGCCAGCAGTAAACAACGTGACAGGACCTACAATGAGCAGTTCTTC CASSKQRDRTYNEQFF
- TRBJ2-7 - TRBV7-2 TGTGCCAGCAGCAGACGGGACTTGGGCTCCTACGAGCAGTACTTC CASSRRDLGSYEQYF
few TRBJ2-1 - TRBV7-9 TGTGCCAGCAGCCCTCAGTGGCAGGGTAGCATTGAGCAGTTCTTC CASSPQWQGSIEQFF
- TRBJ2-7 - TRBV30 TGTGCCTGGAGTTTGGGCGGACGGGGCGTCGAGCAGTACTTC CAWSLGGRGVEQYF
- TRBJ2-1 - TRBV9 TGTGCCAGCAGCGTAGCTTCCGGACAAAGCAATGAGCAGTTCTTC CASSVASGQSNEQFF
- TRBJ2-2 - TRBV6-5 TGTGCCAGCAGAGCCGAAAGGGACACCGGGGAGCTGTTTTTT CASRAERDTGELFF
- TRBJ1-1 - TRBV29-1 TGCAGCGGGCAATGGACCGTAGAAGCTTTCTTT CSGQWTVEAFF
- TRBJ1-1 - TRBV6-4 TGTGCCAGCAGTGTCGAGTCATGGGCTGAAGCTTTCTTT CASSVESWAEAFF
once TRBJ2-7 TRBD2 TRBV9 TGTGCCAGCAGCATTTTCTCCGGGACTAGCAGCGAGCAGTACTTC CASSIFSGTSSEQYF
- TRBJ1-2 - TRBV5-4 TGTGCCAGCAGCTCCCCCGGGACGATAAGTGGCTACACCTTC CASSSPGTISGYTF
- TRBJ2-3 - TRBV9 TGTGCCAGCAGCGCGGTGGGATCAGATACGCAGTATTTT CASSAVGSDTQYF
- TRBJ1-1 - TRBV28 TGTGCCAGCATAGGAGGGGCGCGGGTCACTGAAGCTTTCTTT CASIGGARVTEAFF
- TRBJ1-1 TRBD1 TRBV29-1 TGCAGCGTAGCGACAGGGGGCAGGGCTGAAGCTTTCTTT CSVATGGRAEAFF
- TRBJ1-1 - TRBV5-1 TGCGCCAGTAAACAGGGGAACACTGAAGCTTTCTTT CASKQGNTEAFF